The clone carrying this T cell receptor (beta chain) was detected only a few times. Its cognate antigen is unknown. Multiplex touch-down PCR with TRB-A/B primers amplified rearranged V-D-J TRB sequences. MiXCR, applied by TCRdb to the multiplex PCR reads, yields one record per CDR3 protein. The table shows approximately 2,300 distinct CDR3 sequences, with roughly 31% occurring only once. The template was genomic DNA from peripheral blood, not RNA. This CDR3 contains 14 residues. From germline, CDR1 is SGHKS and CDR2 YYEKEE (reference sequence). V was shortened by 2 bases and J by 2 bases, with 8 bases between the two germline ends. The data are from a study of T cell repertoires in aging, cancer and after chemotherapy. The study's findings and limits: Compared with age-matched healthy donors, untreated hematological or solid cancer patients showed higher blood TCR clonality. In cancer patients, declining TCR diversity with age involved lost richness and lost evenness.

The sequencing sample was made of blood. This receptor was identified in a human donor with a solid tumor. The V and J genes are TRBV5-5 and TRBJ1-5; D unresolved. DNA of the CDR3: TGTGCCAGCAGCTTCGGGGTTGGCAATCAGCCCCAGCATTTT. Translated, it gives CASSFGVGNQPQHF.